These T cell receptor beta chains were read from a single sample in a study of shared clonotypes between healthy human individuals. Profiling relied on immunoSEQ multiplex PCR, and the TCRdb table lists in-frame clones only, not all of them. This repertoire shows about 1.4 million clones, around 95% found once; its top ten account for roughly 1.2%. Sequencing was done on a sample of naive CD4+ T cells sorted from blood. All receptors come from a man aged 25 to 40 in good health. Each CDR3 is given without its conserved first and last residue. A D gene is named only where the DNA matches it firmly.

V gene | D gene | CDR3 length | CDR3 protein
TRBV7-2 | TRBD1 | 14 | ASSSDRGASGNTIY
TRBV9 | NA | 15 | ASSVDPSSGILYEQF
TRBV11-2 | NA | 15 | ASSRATVLAGNTEAF
TRBV6-1 | NA | 11 | ASRVVSGNTIY
TRBV4-1 | TRBD1 | 14 | ASSQDFTGGLETQY
TRBV29-1 | NA | 12 | SVVVPPMNTEAF
TRBV7-9 | NA | 12 | ASSRRGLAGELF
TRBV7-2 | NA | 12 | ASSFILWGGEQF
TRBV7-8 | TRBD2 | 14 | ASSATSGPNTGELF
TRBV9 | TRBD1 | 12 | ASSPQGAGYEQY
TRBV7-7 | NA | 11 | ASSLDSYNEQF
TRBV4-3 | NA | 16 | ASSQDFGGRFIRYEQY
TRBV7-3 | TRBD2 | 14 | ASSLTRAGGTYEQY
TRBV5-5 | NA | 16 | ASSLGRGPEYSNQPQH
TRBV19 | NA | 12 | ASETEASNQPQH
TRBV13 | TRBD1 | 13 | ASSSSGTGWETQY
TRBV15 | NA | 12 | ATSDTTNTGELF
TRBV27 | NA | 12 | ASSRGIWSDTQY
TRBV5-6 | TRBD2 | 13 | ASSLLTSASYEQY
TRBV9 | TRBD2 | 13 | ASSVSGRGRETQY
TRBV27 | NA | 14 | ASSSLYKGRENIQY
TRBV5-5 | NA | 13 | ASSSRSGLNTEAF
TRBV5-1 | TRBD2 | 12 | ASSSSGSQDTQY
TRBV5-4 | NA | 10 | ASSLDHYEQY
TRBV19 | NA | 12 | ASSITGVAYEQY
TRBV27 | TRBD2 | 13 | ASSPSGRIRETQY
TRBV5-1 | NA | 12 | ASSLAQADNEQF
TRBV27 | NA | 14 | ASSPMGRGFNQPQH
TRBV2 | NA | 16 | ASRTGASGSTATYEQY
TRBV6-4 | NA | 12 | ASSVSSPTDTQY
TRBV10-3 | NA | 13 | AIRADSSQVAEQY
TRBV2 | NA | 11 | ASDASGANVLT
TRBV5-1 | TRBD2 | 12 | ASRRELSADTQY
TRBV28 | TRBD2 | 11 | ASSFSGSAEQF
TRBV19 | NA | 11 | ASRSRTVYGYT
TRBV19 | TRBD1 | 12 | ASGRDRANQPQH
TRBV5-1 | NA | 11 | ASSHVGEETQY
TRBV14 | NA | 12 | ASSQEGILGEAF
TRBV5-1 | TRBD2 | 14 | ASSLVLAGGPGEQF